This T cell receptor (beta chain) was documented in a study of T cells in Graves' hyperthyroidism and ophthalmopathy. Study conclusions and caveats: The majority of expanded thyroid clonotypes above 0.001 also appeared in blood.

Stable Graves' hyperthyroidism denoted no ophthalmopathy progression over 18 months. Hyperthyroidism, newly diagnosed and lasting under 2 months, affected patients aged 18 to 65. This clonotype was seen more than once but under ten times. Its cognate antigen is unknown. The CDR3 has 14 residues. Trimming cost V 6 bases and J 2 bases, with 11 bases left between them. RNA transcripts gave rise to amplified TCR beta CDR3 regions. Initially, a first-round RT-PCR of the TCR CDR3 employed the HTBI primer set. Each CDR3 protein gets one entry after TCRdb re-called the multiplex PCR reads with MiXCR. The table lists fewer than 600,000 distinct CDR3 sequences, approximately 15% of them singletons.

This sequence was found in a woman younger than 35 with Graves' hyperthyroidism. The chain uses TRBV12-3 or TRBV12-4 and TRBJ1-3; D uncertain. The sample was blood. The CDR3 here is CASRTEPTGNTIYF. The CDR3, as DNA: TGTGCCAGCAGAACAGAGCCGACTGGAAACACCATATATTTT.